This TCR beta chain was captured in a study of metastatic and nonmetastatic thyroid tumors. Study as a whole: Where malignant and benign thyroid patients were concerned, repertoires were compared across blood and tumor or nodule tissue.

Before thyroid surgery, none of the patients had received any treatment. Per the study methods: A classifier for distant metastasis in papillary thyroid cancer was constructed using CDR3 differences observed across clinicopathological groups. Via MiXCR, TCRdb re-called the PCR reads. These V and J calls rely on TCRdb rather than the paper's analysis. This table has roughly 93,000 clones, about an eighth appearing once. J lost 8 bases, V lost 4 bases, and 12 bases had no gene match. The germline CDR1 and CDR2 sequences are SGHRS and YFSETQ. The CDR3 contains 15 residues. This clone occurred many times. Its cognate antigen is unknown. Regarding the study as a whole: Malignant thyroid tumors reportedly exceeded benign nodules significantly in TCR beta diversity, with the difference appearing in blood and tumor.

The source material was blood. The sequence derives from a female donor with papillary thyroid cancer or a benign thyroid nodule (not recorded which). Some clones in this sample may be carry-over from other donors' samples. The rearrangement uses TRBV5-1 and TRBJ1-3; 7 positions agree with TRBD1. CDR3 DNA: TGCGCCAGCAGCACGGACAGGATCGAGGGGGACACCATATATTTT. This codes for CASSTDRIEGDTIYF.